These 18 T cell receptor beta chains were sequenced from one sample in a study of cytomegalovirus exposure and HLA in healthy donors. The PCR had 60 Vbeta and 13 Jbeta primers. Only in-frame clones appear in the TCRdb table, and some are missing; sequencing was by immunoSEQ multiplex PCR. Counted here are fewer than 200,000 clones, around 75% occurring once; the ten biggest clones make up about 1.7%. Sequencing used PBMCs. These receptors were taken from a woman aged 25 to 39 in good health and CMV-seronegative.

This sequence joins TRBV25-1 and TRBJ2-3, with TRBD2 identical over 10 bases. The ends lost 4 bases at V and 4 bases at J; junction bases unmatched: 11. Germline V gene data show CDR1 as MGHDK and CDR2 as SYGVNS. The CDR3 is 17 amino acids. Here the CDR3 reads CASSGRWKREGADTQYF. The DNA for the CDR3 is TGTGCCAGCAGTGGGAGGTGGAAGCGGGAGGGGGCAGATACGCAGTATTTT.

The chain combines TRBV15 with TRBJ2-7; D gene unclear. The CDR3 runs 15 residues. The germline gives CDR1 LNHNV, CDR2 YYDKDF (reference sequence). V was trimmed by 0 bases and J by 2 bases, leaving 11 bases between them. CDR3 amino acids: CATSRDFLSAYEQYF. The CDR3 region has the DNA TGTGCCACCAGCAGAGATTTCTTATCAGCCTACGAGCAGTACTTC.

J is TRBJ2-3 and V is TRBV30, with D unresolved. Germline assignment: CDR1 GTSNPN and CDR2 SVGIG (reference sequence). CDR3 length equals 12 residues. Trimming shortened V by 5 bases and J by 5 bases, and 11 bases separated the two germline ends. CDR3 sequence: CAWDNAQDTQYF. DNA for the CDR3: TGTGCCTGGGACAATGCGCAAGATACGCAGTATTTT.

CDR3 protein: CASSASGSRETQYF. In DNA form, the CDR3 reads TGTGCCAGCAGCGCTAGCGGGTCCCGGGAGACCCAGTACTTC. The rearrangement links TRBV9 to TRBJ2-5, with 8 nucleotides matching TRBD2. The CDR3 covers 14 residues. Germline V gene lookup returns CDR1 SGDLS and CDR2 YYNGEE. Trimming took 3 bases from V and 5 from J; bases not matched to a gene: 6.

The rearrangement joins TRBV30 to TRBJ2-1; 8 bases match TRBD2. Germline V gene lookup returns CDR1 GTSNPN and CDR2 SVGIG (reference sequence). The length of the CDR3 is 17 residues. Germline trimming cut 4 bases from V and 7 bases from J; bases unmatched to any gene: 18. CDR3 loop: CAWTPGVAGGAPNEQFF. The CDR3 nucleotides are TGTGCCTGGACCCCAGGGGTTGCGGGAGGAGCGCCGAATGAGCAGTTCTTC.

V gene TRBV11-2 combines with J gene TRBJ2-1; possibly TRBD1 for D (8 bases). The germline gives CDR1 SGHAT, CDR2 FQNNGV. The V end lost 4 bases, the J end lost 7 bases, and 20 bases lay between the germline ends. CDR3 length: 16 residues. The CDR3, as DNA: TGTGCCAGCAGCTCCGGACAGGGAGGGTTCGTAAATGAGCAGTTCTTC. As protein: CASSSGQGGFVNEQFF.

The V call is TRBV5-1, the J call TRBJ2-1, with D tentatively TRBD1 (5 bases). The CDR3 is made up of 12 amino acids. Germline V gene sequence: CDR1 SGHRS, CDR2 YFSETQ. V lost 5 bases to trimming and J lost 13 bases, with 16 bases between them. The CDR3 nucleotides read TGCGCCAGCAGGTCAGGGCGATTAGAACAGTTCTTC. Amino acids: CASRSGRLEQFF.

The chain combines TRBV29-1 with TRBJ1-4; D is unresolved. Trimming stripped 4 bases from V and 4 bases from J, with 10 bases between. Germline assignment: CDR1 SQVTM and CDR2 ANQGSEA. The CDR3 is 13 residues long. The CDR3 region has the DNA TGCAGCGTTGGCTGGGCGGGTAATGAAAAACTGTTTTTT. Translation gives CSVGWAGNEKLFF.

This chain uses TRBV4-2 with TRBJ1-5; no definite D call. Germline V gene sequence: CDR1 LGHNA, CDR2 YNFKEQ. V lost 1 base and J lost 0, with 10 bases in between. The CDR3 extends over 16 amino acids. DNA of the CDR3: TGTGCCAGCAGCCAAGGGTCAATCTATAGCAATCAGCCCCAGCATTTT. Translation gives CASSQGSIYSNQPQHF.

This clone has only one observation. The rearrangement uses TRBV27 and TRBJ1-5; no definite D call. This CDR3 comprises 14 residues. Germline lookup yields CDR1 MNHEY and CDR2 SMNVEV (reference sequence). V was clipped by 11 bases and J by 0 bases, with 14 bases between them. The CDR3 coding sequence is TGTGCCCCCCCGGAACAGCCTAGCAATCAGCCCCAGCATTTT. This codes for CAPPEQPSNQPQHF.

This clone has just a few counts. The chain recombines TRBV6-1 with TRBJ1-5, with D possibly matching TRBD1 (6 bases). The germline V and J ends were trimmed by 2 bases and 3 bases, with 14 bases remaining between them. This CDR3 is built from 16 residues. Germline loops: CDR1 MNHNS, CDR2 SASEGT. The CDR3: CASSELGGLVNQPQHF. The CDR3 nucleotides are TGTGCCAGCAGTGAATTAGGGGGTCTGGTCAATCAGCCCCAGCATTTT.

The sample holds a few counts of this clone. The chain carries TRBV15 and TRBJ2-5; 9 nucleotides line up with TRBD2. This CDR3 is built from 16 residues. CDR1 and CDR2 from the germline V gene are LNHNV and YYDKDF (reference sequence). With V trimmed by 0 bases and J by 4 bases, 6 bases remained unmatched. Here the CDR3 DNA reads TGTGCCACCAGCAGAGATTTTGCGGGGGGGAGAGAGACCCAGTACTTC. Its translation: CATSRDFAGGRETQYF.

This clone was recorded only once. The same CDR3 arises from other DNA sequences in this sample as well. The chain has TRBV5-1 and TRBJ2-7; possibly TRBD2 for D (5 bases). V lost 1 base and J lost 0, with 8 bases in between. The CDR3 runs 14 residues. The V gene's germline CDR1 is SGHRS and CDR2 YFSETQ. CDR3 amino acids: CASSLSGSSYEQYF. DNA for the CDR3: TGCGCCAGCAGCTTGTCGGGGTCCTCCTACGAGCAGTACTTC.

The chain combines TRBV9 with TRBJ2-6, with TRBD1 matching 10 bases. The junction had 9 bases not matched to a gene; V was cut back by 0 bases and J by 0 bases. The CDR3 has 20 residues. Germline CDR1 SGDLS, CDR2 YYNGEE. CDR3 sequence: CASSVALGTGDTSGANVLTF. CDR3 DNA: TGTGCCAGCAGCGTAGCTTTGGGGACAGGGGACACCTCTGGGGCCAACGTCCTGACTTTC.

The rearrangement joins TRBV18 to TRBJ1-1; TRBD1 is a possible D gene (5 bases). Trimming left V 3 bases short and J 6 bases short, with 14 bases between. CDR3 size: 14 residues. The V gene's germline CDR1 is KGHSH and CDR2 LQKENI. The CDR3 DNA follows: TGTGCCAGCTCACCTCTGGGGGGTACCTCTGAAGCTTTCTTT. Translated, it gives CASSPLGGTSEAFF. Combining the CDR3 with reference TRBV18 and TRBJ1-1 gives the whole variable domain NAGVMQNPRHLVRRRGQEARLRCSPMKGHSHVYWYRQLPEEGLKFMVYLQKENIIDESGMPKERFSAEFPKEGPSILRIQQVVRGDSAAYFCASSPLGGTSEAFFGQGTRLTVV.

In this sample, this clone turned up a few times. The chain employs TRBV11-2 and TRBJ2-5, with TRBD2 matching 9 bases. The junction had 10 bases not matched to a gene; V was cut back by 1 base and J by 1 base. The CDR3 extends over 18 amino acids. The V gene's germline CDR1 is SGHAT and CDR2 FQNNGV. DNA for the CDR3: TGTGCCAGCAGCTTAGTGGGTCGGGCTAGCGGGGTCCAAGAGACCCAGTACTTC. It encodes CASSLVGRASGVQETQYF.

As to this clone: In the same sample, other DNA sequences code for this CDR3. V and J are TRBV2 and TRBJ2-7; 9 bases match TRBD2. Looked up from germline, CDR1 is SNHLY and CDR2 is FYNNEI. V was pared by 3 bases and J by 1 base, with 1 base of the junction left unmatched. The CDR3 contains 14 residues. The CDR3 is CASSEGLASYEQYF. The CDR3 DNA reads as TGTGCCAGCAGTGAGGGACTAGCTTCCTACGAGCAGTACTTC.

The V gene is TRBV7-2, the J gene TRBJ1-6; TRBD1 is a possible D gene (5 bases). Germline values: CDR1 SGHTA, CDR2 FQGNSA. There are 17 residues in the CDR3. Trimming stripped 2 bases from V and 7 bases from J, with 18 bases between. The chain's CDR3 is CASSLRPQALSNSPLHF. CDR3 DNA: TGTGCCAGCAGCTTAAGACCACAGGCGTTATCGAATTCACCCCTCCACTTT.